This T cell receptor beta chain was recorded in a study of T cell responses to AZD1222 COVID-19 vaccine. The data were produced by immunoSEQ multiplex PCR, yet TCRdb's version contains in-frame clones alone and is incomplete. The data contain 95,000 to 150,000 clones, over 75% of them singletons. Points from the study as a whole: Nearly half of spike-specific TCRs reportedly target unmutated variant regions. Vaccine-associated CD4 TCRs spanned spike, dominant at 160-218 and 743-854.

On this clone: Its antigen remains unknown.

V lost 4 bases to trimming and J lost 2 bases; unmatched junction nucleotides: 6. The CDR3 runs 16 residues. Germline V lookup: CDR1 LGHDT, CDR2 YNNKEL (reference sequence). The receptor's source is an adult in good health. Material: peripheral blood, obtained on day 0 of AZD1222 vaccination. This chain links TRBV3-1 (or the pseudogene TRBV3-2) with TRBJ2-3; 10 nucleotides align to TRBD2. CDR3 residues: CASSPLAGALTDTQYF. CDR3 in DNA: TGTGCCAGCAGCCCTCTAGCGGGGGCACTCACAGATACGCAGTATTTT.